These 22 T cell receptor beta chains share one sample of origin, sequenced in a study of liver allograft versus peripheral blood T cells. Study summary: Intrahepatic T cell receptor repertoires from transplanted livers were compared against repertoires in recipients' peripheral blood.

A single record per CDR3 protein comes from TCRdb applying MiXCR to the reads. The sample records some 6,500 distinct CDR3 sequences, roughly 18% being singletons. All receptors come from a human patient who had a liver transplant. Some T cells may be the graft donor's.

This clonotype was recorded at least ten times. The chain couples TRBV9 to TRBJ1-1; the D gene is possibly TRBD1 (5 bases). The V end was cut by 4 bases, the J end by 0 bases, with 13 bases between. Per germline, CDR1 SGDLS and CDR2 YYNGEE. This CDR3 comprises 15 residues. The CDR3 region is CASSPRATLNTEAFF. For the CDR3, the DNA is TGTGCCAGCAGCCCCAGGGCAACTTTGAACACTGAAGCTTTCTTT.

This clonotype has ten or more counts. V is TRBV6-5 and J is TRBJ1-5; no clear D. This CDR3 is built from 15 residues. Germline V gene data show CDR1 as MNHEY and CDR2 as SVGAGI. The ends were cut back, 6 bases at V and 0 bases at J, with 12 bases in the middle. The CDR3 reads CASRTAQYSNQPQHF. In nucleotides, the CDR3 is TGTGCCAGCAGAACAGCTCAGTATAGCAATCAGCCCCAGCATTTT.

The gene calls are TRBV12-3 or TRBV12-4 and TRBJ2-1; weak D call: TRBD2 (6 bases). The V and J ends lost 6 bases and 2 bases respectively, with 14 bases between them. The length of the CDR3 is 15 residues. Here the CDR3 DNA reads TGTGCCAGCAGCCTCCTGGGGGGAACCTACAATGAGCAGTTCTTC. It translates to CASSLLGGTYNEQFF.

This clonotype was observed once. A much bigger clone sits one base away, suggesting this may be a read error. Since no conserved phenylalanine or tryptophan closes the CDR3, a read error is the likely cause. The V gene is TRBV27, the J gene TRBJ2-7, with 11 bases that match TRBD2. J was trimmed by 1 base and V by 9 bases; bases with no gene match: 8. Per germline, CDR1 MNHEY and CDR2 SMNVEV (reference sequence). CDR3 size: 15 residues. The chain's CDR3 is CASTGGTSGSYEQYY. The DNA of the CDR3 is TGTGCCAGTACCGGCGGGACTAGCGGTTCCTACGAGCAGTACTAC.

A remark on this clonotype: A far larger clone is one nucleotide away, so this likely arose from a read error. This chain's CDR3 is CASRSDGGAEAFF. As DNA, the CDR3 is TGTGCCAGCCGGTCGGACGGTGGGGCTGAAGCTTTCTTT. The V call is TRBV6-2 or TRBV6-3, the J call TRBJ1-1; D ambiguous. The V gene's germline CDR1 is MNHEY and CDR2 SVGEGT. This CDR3 spans 13 amino acids. V lost 8 bases and J 6 bases, leaving 16 bases between the germline ends.

This clonotype was counted many times. This rearrangement joins TRBV30 to TRBJ1-1; no clear D. CDR1 and CDR2 from the germline V gene are GTSNPN and SVGIG (reference sequence). Trimming stripped 0 bases from V and 0 bases from J, with 5 bases between. CDR3 length: 13 amino acids. The CDR3 region is CAWSVGVNTEAFF. The CDR3 DNA sequence: TGTGCCTGGAGTGTGGGTGTGAACACTGAAGCTTTCTTT.

This clonotype has at least ten counts. The J gene is TRBJ2-2, the V gene TRBV19, with D unresolved. The germline V and J ends were trimmed by 7 bases and 11 bases, with 14 bases remaining between them. Germline V CDR1 and CDR2: LNHDA, SQIVND (reference sequence). The CDR3 covers 12 residues. The CDR3 sequence: CASKFGRSELFF. Written as DNA, the CDR3 is TGTGCCAGTAAATTCGGTCGGTCAGAGCTGTTTTTT.

This clonotype was recorded many times. The chain is built from TRBV29-1 and TRBJ1-5; D is unresolved. CDR3 size: 14 residues. Per germline, CDR1 SQVTM and CDR2 ANQGSEA. With 6 bases removed from V and 0 bases from J, the gap between germline ends came to 12 bases. The CDR3 sequence: CSVLNENSNQPQHF. The CDR3 nucleotides are TGCAGCGTCCTCAACGAGAATAGCAATCAGCCCCAGCATTTT.

Ten or more counts support this clonotype. This sequence joins TRBV7-9 and TRBJ1-1; D ambiguous. The CDR3 spans 14 residues. Trimming removed 1 base at V and 5 bases at J, with 11 bases between. CDR1 and CDR2 from the germline V gene are SEHNR and FQNEAQ (reference sequence). This CDR3 reads CASSLDWSRTEAFF. Here the CDR3 DNA reads TGTGCCAGCAGCTTAGATTGGTCGAGGACTGAAGCTTTCTTT.

On this clonotype itself: It may be a read error: a sequence one base away is much more abundant. The chain uses TRBV5-4 and TRBJ1-1; no firm D call. The CDR3 spans 13 residues. Trimming left V 0 bases short and J 6 bases short, with 9 bases between. Germline assignment: CDR1 SGHNT and CDR2 YYREEE (reference sequence). CDR3 residues: CASSLGLEAEAFF. The CDR3, as DNA: TGTGCCAGCAGCTTGGGGTTGGAGGCTGAAGCTTTCTTT. The complete variable domain, with remaining parts taken from reference TRBV5-4 and TRBJ1-1, reads ETGVTQSPTHLIKTRGQQVTLRCSSQSGHNTVSWYQQALGQGPQFIFQYYREEENGRGNFPPRFSGLQFPNYSSELNVNALELDDSALYLCASSLGLEAEAFFGQGTRLTVV.

This clonotype has a handful of counts. This sequence joins TRBV7-9 and TRBJ2-7; 9 bases agree with TRBD2. Per germline, CDR1 SEHNR and CDR2 FQNEAQ (reference sequence). V was clipped by 11 bases and J by 1 base; unmatched bases: 6. The CDR3 loop spans 13 amino acids. The CDR3 loop reads CALAGDSSYEQYF. CDR3 nucleotides: TGTGCCTTAGCGGGGGATAGTTCCTACGAGCAGTACTTC.

This clonotype was detected ten times or more. J is TRBJ2-7 and V is TRBV6-6, with 8 positions matching TRBD1. Germline CDR1 MNHNY, CDR2 SVGAGI (reference sequence). After removal of 2 bases from V and 5 bases from J, the junction contained 5 bases not matched to a gene. This CDR3 is 14 amino acids long. CDR3 region: CASSYPGGINEQYF. The CDR3 nucleotides are TGTGCCAGCAGTTACCCAGGGGGCATCAACGAGCAGTACTTC.

This sequence joins TRBV5-4 and TRBJ2-7; tentative D call: TRBD1 (6 bases). The V end lost 2 bases, the J end lost 3 bases, and 9 bases lay between the germline ends. Germline V lookup: CDR1 SGHNT, CDR2 YYREEE (reference sequence). This CDR3 comprises 13 residues. The CDR3 bases are TGTGCCAGCAGCTTTTGGGGGCGCTACGAGCAGTACTTC. Amino acids: CASSFWGRYEQYF.

This clonotype is termed medium-sized. The chain has TRBV6-2 or TRBV6-3 and TRBJ1-2, with 7 bases aligning to TRBD1. In germline, CDR1 is MNHEY, CDR2 SVGEGT. The V segment lost 6 bases and the J segment 1 base; nucleotides outside the gene matches: 11. The CDR3 runs 16 residues. The CDR3 protein is CASSSFRDSLNYGYTF. The CDR3, as DNA: TGTGCCAGCAGCTCCTTCCGGGACAGCCTTAACTATGGCTACACCTTC.

This clonotype was observed at least ten times. The chain links TRBV29-1 to TRBJ1-2; TRBD1 might be the D (5 bases). Germline CDR1 and CDR2: SQVTM and ANQGSEA. V shed 2 bases and J shed 4 bases, with 17 bases lying between them. The CDR3 is made up of 15 amino acids. In nucleotides, the CDR3 is TGCAGCGTTGAAAGCTCCCTTTGGAGGGGCTATGGCTACACCTTC. It specifies CSVESSLWRGYGYTF.

This chain connects TRBV7-9 to TRBJ2-1; D may be TRBD2 (6 bases). The CDR3 contains 13 residues. Trimming cost V 3 bases and J 4 bases, with 7 bases left between them. Germline CDR1 SEHNR, CDR2 FQNEAQ (reference sequence). The chain's CDR3 is CASSFGGYNEQFF. The CDR3 DNA sequence: TGTGCCAGCAGCTTTGGGGGGTACAATGAGCAGTTCTTC.

This clonotype is medium-sized by share. The DNA for the CDR3 is TGCAGCGCCGCCGGGACAGGGGAATCCTACGAGCAGTACTTC. Its translation is CSAAGTGESYEQYF. The gene calls are TRBV29-1 and TRBJ2-7, with 10 bases lining up with TRBD1. This CDR3 is 14 amino acids long. The trim removed 7 bases at V and 1 base at J, leaving 7 bases unmatched. Germline assignment: CDR1 SQVTM and CDR2 ANQGSEA.

This clonotype appeared a few times. The gene calls are TRBV10-3 and TRBJ1-1; D gene unclear. The CDR3 is 16 residues long. CDR1 ENHRY and CDR2 SYGVKD come from the germline V gene. Between the trimmed V and J ends, which lost 6 bases and 0 bases, there was a span of 17 bases. CDR3 amino acids: CAIRSGQTTMNTEAFF. CDR3 DNA: TGTGCCATCAGGAGTGGGCAGACGACTATGAACACTGAAGCTTTCTTT.

This clonotype occurred once. It may be a read error: a sequence one base away is much more abundant. The V gene is TRBV6-1, the J gene TRBJ2-7; 10 positions agree with TRBD2. Per the germline V gene, CDR1 is MNHNS and CDR2 is SASEGT. CDR3 length: 18 residues. This CDR3 is CTSSEAGASGGSSYEQYF. DNA of the CDR3: TGTACCAGCAGTGAAGCAGGGGCTAGCGGGGGCTCTTCCTACGAGCAGTACTTC.

Many counts were recorded for this clonotype. The genes are TRBV7-9 and TRBJ2-7, with a tentative D call TRBD2 (7 bases). Trimming took off 7 bases at V and 2 bases at J, with 9 bases between the two ends. The CDR3 has 12 amino acids. Per germline, CDR1 SEHNR and CDR2 FQNEAQ (reference sequence). The CDR3 sequence: CASKGGAYEQYF. The CDR3 DNA reads as TGTGCCAGCAAAGGGGGGGCCTACGAGCAGTACTTC.

Turning to this clonotype: It differs at one base from a far larger clone, so likely a read error. The genes are TRBV6-2 or TRBV6-3 and TRBJ1-2, with 7 bases identical to TRBD1. The CDR3 consists of 14 residues. CDR1 is MNHEY, CDR2 SVGEGT, per germline. As DNA, the CDR3 is TGTGTCAGCAGTGCATTCGACAGGGCGGGAGGCTACACCTTC. Protein sequence: CVSSAFDRAGGYTF.

The chain has TRBV7-9 and TRBJ1-1; D possibly corresponds to TRBD1 (5 bases). This CDR3 spans 14 amino acids. The germline V gene has CDR1 SEHNR and CDR2 FQNEAQ (reference sequence). Trimming removed 5 bases at V and 4 bases at J, with 14 bases between. CDR3 sequence reads: CASSPPRGSTEAFF. The CDR3 DNA follows: TGTGCCAGCAGCCCCCCCCGGGGGTCCACTGAAGCTTTCTTT.